A selection of T cell receptor beta chains follows, all from one sample in a study of blood T cell repertoires in COVID-19. Produced via immunoSEQ multiplex PCR; TCRdb's table is partial and in-frame only. Among 100,000 to 150,000 clones listed, about 88% were seen once. Sequencing was carried out using peripheral blood. Receptor source: a human donor in a cohort sampled during active COVID-19. Both conserved end residues are part of each CDR3. The D gene is left open where the match is weak. Size values are once, few and many counts, or a class for expanded clones, and some rows have none.

D: TRBD2; J: TRBJ2-5; V: TRBV7-8; size: NA; DNA: TGTGCCAGCAGCTTCTTCAGCGGGGGGCCCCCCGGGGAGACCCAGTACTTC; CDR3: CASSFFSGGPPGETQYF
D: NA; J: TRBJ1-3; V: TRBV4-1; size: once; DNA: TGCGCCAGCAGCCAGGCCCTTCGGGATCCCTCTGGAAACACCATATATTTT; CDR3: CASSQALRDPSGNTIYF
D: TRBD2; J: TRBJ2-2; V: TRBV18; size: few; DNA: TGTGCCAGCTCACCATCCACGGCGGGGGGGAACACCGGGGAGCTGTTTTTT; CDR3: CASSPSTAGGNTGELFF
D: NA; J: TRBJ2-7; V: TRBV9; size: NA; DNA: TGTGCCAGCAGCTCGAGCCCCATGGTCGACGAGCAGTACTTC; CDR3: CASSSSPMVDEQYF
D: TRBD1; J: TRBJ2-3; V: TRBV5-4; size: once; DNA: TGTGCCAGCAGCTCCGCCCTTGGACAGGCAGAGGCAGATACGCAGTATTTT; CDR3: CASSSALGQAEADTQYF
D: NA; J: TRBJ1-6; V: TRBV4-2; size: NA; DNA: TGTGCCAGCAGCCAAGAGATGCAGGAAAATTCACCCCTCCACTTT; CDR3: CASSQEMQENSPLHF
D: NA; J: TRBJ1-2; V: TRBV20-1; size: once; DNA: TGCAGCCTCTATGGCTACACCTTC; CDR3: CSLYGYTF
D: NA; J: TRBJ2-7; V: TRBV6-6; size: NA; DNA: TGTGCCAGCACGCCGGGAACTTTAACCTACGAGCAGTACTTC; CDR3: CASTPGTLTYEQYF
D: NA; J: TRBJ2-7; V: TRBV28; size: NA; DNA: TGTGCCAGCAGCTCTTCCAAGGCAGGGAGGAATTACGAGCAGTACTTC; CDR3: CASSSSKAGRNYEQYF
D: TRBD1; J: TRBJ2-1; V: TRBV29-1; size: NA; DNA: TGCAGCGCTGTTCGGGGGACAGGGGTCAATGAGCAGTTCTTC; CDR3: CSAVRGTGVNEQFF
D: NA; J: TRBJ2-1; V: TRBV19; size: NA; DNA: TGTGCCAGTAGTCCCGTGAGCTCCTACAATGAGCAGTTCTTC; CDR3: CASSPVSSYNEQFF
D: NA; J: TRBJ2-2; V: TRBV2; size: once; DNA: TGTGCCAGCAGCCCTTTAGTGACCGGGGAGCTGTTTTTT; CDR3: CASSPLVTGELFF
D: NA; J: TRBJ2-2; V: TRBV2; size: few; DNA: TGTGCCAGCAGTGCGGGGTGGTCCGGGGAGCTGTTTTTT; CDR3: CASSAGWSGELFF
D: NA; J: TRBJ2-6; V: TRBV5-1; size: NA; DNA: TGCGCCAGCAGCTTCAGTGGGGCCAACGTCCTGACTTTC; CDR3: CASSFSGANVLTF
D: NA; J: TRBJ2-5; V: TRBV6-6; size: NA; DNA: TGTGCCAGCAGTTACACGACCCCCGGGGAGACCCAGTACTTC; CDR3: CASSYTTPGETQYF
D: TRBD1; J: TRBJ2-6; V: TRBV28; size: NA; DNA: TGTGCCAGCAGGGCGGCGGGACAGGGGAGCTCTGGGGCCAACGTCCTGACTTTC; CDR3: CASRAAGQGSSGANVLTF
D: NA; J: TRBJ2-7; V: TRBV14; size: NA; DNA: TGTGCCAGCAGCTCCCTTGTGTCAGGGCCCTCCTACGAGCAGTACTTC; CDR3: CASSSLVSGPSYEQYF
D: NA; J: TRBJ2-1; V: TRBV7-9; size: NA; DNA: TGTGCCAGCAGCTTAGTAATTCTGTACAATGAGCAGTTCTTC; CDR3: CASSLVILYNEQFF
D: NA; J: TRBJ1-5; V: TRBV6-1; size: NA; DNA: TGTGCCAGCAGTGAAATTATAGGGACTAATCAGCCCCAGCATTTT; CDR3: CASSEIIGTNQPQHF
D: NA; J: TRBJ1-5; V: TRBV6-5; size: NA; DNA: TGTGCCAGCAGTTACCTGGGGGGTAGCAATCAGCCCCAGCATTTT; CDR3: CASSYLGGSNQPQHF
D: NA; J: TRBJ1-4; V: TRBV12-3/TRBV12-4; size: NA; DNA: TGTGCCAGCAGCCCCCAGTTCCTGTTTTTT; CDR3: CASSPQFLFF
D: NA; J: TRBJ2-2; V: TRBV6-5; size: NA; DNA: TGTGCCAGCAGTTCCGGGTACACCGGGGAGCTGTTTTTT; CDR3: CASSSGYTGELFF
D: NA; J: TRBJ1-3; V: TRBV2; size: NA; DNA: TGTGCCAGCAGTGAATCGTGGCCCTCTGGAAACACCATATATTTT; CDR3: CASSESWPSGNTIYF
D: TRBD1; J: TRBJ2-5; V: TRBV7-9; size: NA; DNA: TGTGCCAGCAGCCCGACAGGGATGGGGCAAGAGACCCAGTACTTC; CDR3: CASSPTGMGQETQYF